This T cell receptor beta chain stems from a study of blood T cell repertoires in COVID-19. Study in general: Nucleic acid was either cDNA or gDNA, and it came from T cells, B-cell-depleted T cells, or PBMCs.

Trimming left V 4 bases short and J 4 bases short, with 17 bases between. The CDR3 is 16 amino acids. Germline-derived CDR1 and CDR2 are PRHDT and FYEKMQ (reference sequence). Assay: immunoSEQ multiplex PCR; the TCRdb copy retains only in-frame clones and omits some. This sample carries over 45,000 clones, approximately 89% of them seen once, and the ten largest clones take 43%. Seattle participants joined during active infection and were tracked over time. The TCR originated in a woman aged 55-69 years with COVID-19, enrolled during active disease. The chain is built from TRBV13 and TRBJ2-1; no definite D call. Specimen: peripheral blood. The CDR3 DNA sequence: TGTGCCAGCAGCTCCAAACCTAGTGGTTTTTACAATGAGCAGTTCTTC. Translated, it gives CASSSKPSGFYNEQFF.